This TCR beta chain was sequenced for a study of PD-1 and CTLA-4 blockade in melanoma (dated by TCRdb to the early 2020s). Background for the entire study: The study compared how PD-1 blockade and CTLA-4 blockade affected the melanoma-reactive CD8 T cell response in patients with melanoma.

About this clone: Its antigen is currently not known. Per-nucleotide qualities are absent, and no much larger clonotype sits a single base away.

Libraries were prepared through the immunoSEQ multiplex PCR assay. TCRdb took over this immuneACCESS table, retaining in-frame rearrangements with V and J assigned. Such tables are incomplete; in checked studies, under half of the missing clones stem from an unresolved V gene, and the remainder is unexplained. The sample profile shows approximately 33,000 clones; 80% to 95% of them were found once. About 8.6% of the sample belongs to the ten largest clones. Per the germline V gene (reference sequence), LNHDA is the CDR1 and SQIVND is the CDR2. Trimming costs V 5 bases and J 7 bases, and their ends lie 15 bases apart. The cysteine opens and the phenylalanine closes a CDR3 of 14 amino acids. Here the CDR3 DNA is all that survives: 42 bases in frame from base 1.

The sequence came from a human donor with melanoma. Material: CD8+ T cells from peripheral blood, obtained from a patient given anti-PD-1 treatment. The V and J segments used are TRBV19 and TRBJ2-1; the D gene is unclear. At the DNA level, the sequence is TGTGCCAGTAGTTGGGGAACTACTGGGAATGAGCAGTTCTTC. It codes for CASSWGTTGNEQFF.